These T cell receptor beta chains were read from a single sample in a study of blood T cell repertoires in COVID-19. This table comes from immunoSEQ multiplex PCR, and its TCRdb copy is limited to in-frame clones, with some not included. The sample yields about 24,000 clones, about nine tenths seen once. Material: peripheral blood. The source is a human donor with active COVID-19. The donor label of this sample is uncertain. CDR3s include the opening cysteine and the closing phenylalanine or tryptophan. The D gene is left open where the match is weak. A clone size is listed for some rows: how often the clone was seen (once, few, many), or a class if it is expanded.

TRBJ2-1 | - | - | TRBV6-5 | TGTGCCAGCAGTACAGGTTTGGGTGAGCAGTTCTTC | CASSTGLGEQFF
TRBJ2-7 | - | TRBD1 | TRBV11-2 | TGTGCCAGCAGCTTACCGGGACAGGACTACGAGCAGTACTTC | CASSLPGQDYEQYF
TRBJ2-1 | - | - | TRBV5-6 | TGTGCCAGCAGCCGACCGATGGGGGGTAATGAGCAGTTCTTC | CASSRPMGGNEQFF
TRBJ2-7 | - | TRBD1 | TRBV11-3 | TGTGCCAGCGGAGAGGGCAGGGGGCGTTCCTACGAGCAGTACTTC | CASGEGRGRSYEQYF
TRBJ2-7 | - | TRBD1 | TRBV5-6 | TGTGCCAGCAGCTTGGTAGGACAGGAAAACCTCTCCTACGAGCAGTACTTC | CASSLVGQENLSYEQYF
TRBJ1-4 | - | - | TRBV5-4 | TGTGCCAGCAGCTTGGATGGGGAGAATAATGAAAAACTGTTTTTT | CASSLDGENNEKLFF
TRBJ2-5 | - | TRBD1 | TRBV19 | TGTGCCAGTAATCCGGGACAGGGAAAGGGAGAGACCCAGTACTTC | CASNPGQGKGETQYF
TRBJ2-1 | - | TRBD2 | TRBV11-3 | TGTGCCAGCAGCTTAGGTGGGGCGGGGGACGATGAGCAGTTCTTC | CASSLGGAGDDEQFF
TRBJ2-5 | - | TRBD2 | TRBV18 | TGTGCCAGCTCGCGACTAGCGGGGGAGCAAGAGACCCAGTACTTC | CASSRLAGEQETQYF
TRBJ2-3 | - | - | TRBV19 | TGTGCCACTAAAGCGGTCTCTAGCACAGATACGCAGTATTTT | CATKAVSSTDTQYF
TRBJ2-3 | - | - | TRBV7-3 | TGTGCCAGCAGCCTTCTAACGCATACAGATACGCAGTATTTT | CASSLLTHTDTQYF
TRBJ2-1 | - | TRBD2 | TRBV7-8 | TGTGCCAGCAGCTTAGCCCCTCGACTAGCGGATAATGAGCAGTTCTTC | CASSLAPRLADNEQFF
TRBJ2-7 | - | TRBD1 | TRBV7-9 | TGTGCCAGCGGGGCAGGGGGCGAGCAGTACTTC | CASGAGGEQYF
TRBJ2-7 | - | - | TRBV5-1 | TGCGCCAGCAGGATCGGCGGGGACTCCTACGAGCAGTACTTC | CASRIGGDSYEQYF
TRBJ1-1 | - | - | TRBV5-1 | TGCGCCAGCAGCTTGGACCTTCAGACTGTAGGAGAAGCTTTCTTT | CASSLDLQTVGEAFF
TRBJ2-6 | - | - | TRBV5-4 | TGTGCCAGCAGCTTCGGTGGGGCCAACGTCCTGACTTTC | CASSFGGANVLTF
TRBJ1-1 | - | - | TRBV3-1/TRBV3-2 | TGTGCCAGCAGCCCCTACGGGGGGACTGAAGCTTTCTTT | CASSPYGGTEAFF
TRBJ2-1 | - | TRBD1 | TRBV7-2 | TGTGCCAGCAGCTTAAGACAGGGTTCTAGAGATGAGCAGTTCTTC | CASSLRQGSRDEQFF
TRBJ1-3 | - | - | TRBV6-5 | TGTGCCAGCAGCGCACAGGGATCTGGAAACACCATATATTTT | CASSAQGSGNTIYF
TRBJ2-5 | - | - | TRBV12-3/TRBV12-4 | TGTGCCAGCAGTTTAGTGAGACAAGAGACCCAGTACTTC | CASSLVRQETQYF
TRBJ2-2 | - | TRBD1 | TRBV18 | TGTGCCAGCTCACGGGGGACAGCAGTCACCGGGGAGCTGTTTTTT | CASSRGTAVTGELFF
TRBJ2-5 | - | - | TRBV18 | TGTGCCAGCTCACCGATTAGCTCACAAGAGACCCAGTACTTC | CASSPISSQETQYF
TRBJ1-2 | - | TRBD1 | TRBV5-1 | TGCGCCAGCAGCCGGACAGGGGGAAACCCCAGAGACGGCTACACCTTC | CASSRTGGNPRDGYTF
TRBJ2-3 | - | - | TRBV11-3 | TGTGCCAGCAGCTCACGGGGAGATACGCAGTATTTT | CASSSRGDTQYF
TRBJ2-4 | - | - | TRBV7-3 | TGTGCCAGCAGCTCACAACCACTCGGGGAAAACATTCAGTACTTC | CASSSQPLGENIQYF
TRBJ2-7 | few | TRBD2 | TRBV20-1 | TGCAGTGCTAGTCCGGTGGTTGGGAGGGGCTACGAGCAGTACTTC | CSASPVVGRGYEQYF
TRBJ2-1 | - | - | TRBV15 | TGTGCCACCAGCAGAGATTCGGGGTCCTACAATGAGCAGTTCTTC | CATSRDSGSYNEQFF
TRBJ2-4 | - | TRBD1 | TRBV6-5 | TGTGCCAGCGCAAGGGACAGGGAAGCCATTCAGTACTTC | CASARDREAIQYF
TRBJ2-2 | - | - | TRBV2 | TGTGCCAGCAGTCTGGGTCTAGAGTCCTCCGGGGAGCTGTTTTTT | CASSLGLESSGELFF
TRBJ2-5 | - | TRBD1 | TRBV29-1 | TGCAGCGCTACCGACAGGGGGCTAACCCAGTACTTC | CSATDRGLTQYF
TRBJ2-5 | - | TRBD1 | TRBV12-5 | TGTGCTAGTGGCGACAGGGTTGTCGGTGAGACCCAGTACTTC | CASGDRVVGETQYF
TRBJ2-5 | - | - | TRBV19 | TGTGCCAGTAGTAACAACCATTGGGCAAACCAAGAGACCCAGTACTTC | CASSNNHWANQETQYF
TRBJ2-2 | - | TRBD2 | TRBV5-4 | TGTGCCAGCAGCCAGGGGCTAGCGGGACCCGGGAGGACCGGGGAGCTGTTTTTT | CASSQGLAGPGRTGELFF